The 20 T cell receptor beta chains below come from one sample, sequenced in a study of blood T cells in healthy people across ages. The use of a sample-barcoded 5' primer and a J-beta primer mix characterized a second PCR of roughly 6 to 11 cycles. TCRdb passed the 5' RACE reads through MiXCR, listing each CDR3 protein once. The sample has 1.5 million to 2 million distinct CDR3 sequences, about 31% seen once. Sequenced: blood. Source of these receptors: a woman under 40 in good health.

The chain employs TRBV30 and TRBJ2-1, with 10 bases lining up with TRBD2. This CDR3 region has 13 residues. The junction had 12 bases not matched to a gene; V was cut back by 4 bases and J by 15 bases. Germline-derived CDR1 and CDR2 are GTSNPN and SVGIG (reference sequence). This chain's CDR3 is CAWTVGLAGDLFF. Here the CDR3 DNA reads TGTGCCTGGACCGTAGGGCTAGCGGGGGACTTGTTCTTC.

The J gene is TRBJ2-2, the V gene TRBV20-1; 7 bases align to TRBD2. Germline CDR1 reads DFQATT; CDR2 reads SNEGSKA (reference sequence). The ends lost 0 bases at V and 5 bases at J; junction bases unmatched: 9. This CDR3 has 16 amino acids. In DNA form, the CDR3 reads TGCAGTGCTAGAGATCCAAGGGAGGGAGGTACCGGGGAGCTGTTTTTT. This sequence encodes CSARDPREGGTGELFF.

This chain connects TRBV15 to TRBJ2-5; the D call may be TRBD1 or TRBD2 (6 bases each). Trimming removed 2 bases from V and 4 bases from J, with 14 bases in between. CDR1 is LNHNV, CDR2 YYDKDF, per germline (reference sequence). The CDR3 spans 15 residues. The CDR3 DNA follows: TGTGCCACCAGCAGAAGGACGGGGGCCAGAGAGACCCAGTACTTC. Its protein product is CATSRRTGARETQYF.

The genes are TRBV4-1 and TRBJ2-1; tentatively, D is TRBD1 or TRBD2 (5 bases each). The length of the CDR3 is 17 residues. The germline V and J ends were trimmed by 0 bases and 5 bases, with 17 bases remaining between them. CDR1 and CDR2 from the germline V gene are MGHRA and YSYEKL. The DNA of the CDR3 is TGCGCCAGCAGCCAAGATTTGATCGGGGCAGGAGACAATGAGCAGTTCTTC. It is translated as CASSQDLIGAGDNEQFF.

There are a few counts of this clonotype. The chain combines TRBV7-9 with TRBJ2-7, with 7 bases fitting TRBD2. The J segment lost 5 bases and the V segment lost 8 bases, leaving 3 bases of the junction unmatched. CDR3 length: 11 residues. In germline, CDR1 is SEHNR, CDR2 FQNEAQ (reference sequence). The CDR3 loop is CASGGVDEQYF. The CDR3 DNA sequence: TGTGCCAGCGGGGGGGTCGACGAGCAGTACTTC.

The sample holds a few counts of this clonotype. Germline is not matched at one junction end, which may reflect a read error. The chain's CDR3 is CANSSGDTEAFF. The DNA for the CDR3 is TGTGCCAACAGCTCCGGCGACACTGAAGCTTTCTTT. The chain employs TRBV9 and TRBJ1-1, with D unclear. The CDR3 contains 12 residues. In germline, CDR1 is SGDLS, CDR2 YYNGEE.

The CDR3 here is CASSVGQGGTTGELFF. The DNA for the CDR3 is TGTGCCAGCAGCGTCGGACAAGGGGGAACCACCGGGGAGCTGTTTTTT. The chain carries TRBV3-1 and TRBJ2-2; tentative D call: TRBD1 (6 bases). V was cut by 5 bases and J by 4 bases, with 17 bases left in between. Per germline, CDR1 LGHDT and CDR2 YNNKEL (reference sequence). The CDR3 is 16 amino acids.

This clonotype was seen a handful of times. A much larger clone sits a single nucleotide away, making a read error possible. The chain combines TRBV29-1 with TRBJ2-1; D possibly corresponds to TRBD2 (5 bases). TRBJ2-7 explains the end of the DNA better; the J call may be wrong. This CDR3 contains 15 residues. The V gene's germline CDR1 is SQVTM and CDR2 ANQGSEA. The CDR3 nucleotides are TGCAGCGTTGAAGAGTGGGCTAGCAGATACAATGAGCAGTACTTC. Translating gives CSVEEWASRYNEQYF.

The V gene is TRBV28, the J gene TRBJ2-4; TRBD2 matches 14 bases. The DNA end is a closer match to TRBJ2-7, so the J assignment may be wrong. Per germline, CDR1 MDHEN and CDR2 SYDVKM. The CDR3 extends over 17 amino acids. This CDR3 reads CASSLAPGLAGAYEQYF. Written as DNA, the CDR3 is TGTGCCAGCAGTTTGGCCCCGGGACTAGCGGGAGCCTACGAGCAGTACTTC.

This clonotype was recorded a few times. The chain uses TRBV27 and TRBJ2-3, with 7 bases aligning to TRBD2. The germline gives CDR1 MNHEY, CDR2 SMNVEV (reference sequence). This CDR3 comprises 14 residues. With V trimmed by 4 bases and J by 2 bases, 3 bases remained unmatched. CDR3 nucleotide sequence: TGTGCCAGCAGTTGGGACTACACCACAGATACGCAGTATTTT. Translating it yields CASSWDYTTDTQYF.

This clonotype was picked up a small number of times. The CDR3 nucleotides read TGCAGTGCCCGCCCTGCGGGAAGCACAGATACGCAGTATTTT. Its translation is CSARPAGSTDTQYF. The rearrangement joins TRBV20-1 to TRBJ2-3; D possibly corresponds to TRBD2 (6 bases). This CDR3 region has 14 residues. CDR1 and CDR2 (germline): DFQATT, SNEGSKA (reference sequence). V dropped 6 bases and J dropped 0 bases, with 13 bases sitting between them.

This chain uses TRBV20-1 with TRBJ2-7; 9 nucleotides match TRBD2. The J segment lost 5 bases and the V segment lost 7 bases, leaving 15 bases of the junction unmatched. The CDR3 covers 15 residues. Germline V gives CDR1 DFQATT, CDR2 SNEGSKA (reference sequence). The DNA for the CDR3 is TGCAGTGGGAGGGGCGGGAGGGCCCCACTGGACGAGCAGTACTTC. This encodes CSGRGGRAPLDEQYF.

This rearrangement joins TRBV20-1 to TRBJ1-6; the D gene is possibly TRBD1 (5 bases). V dropped 6 bases and J dropped 2 bases, with 8 bases sitting between them. This CDR3 is 13 amino acids long. CDR1 is DFQATT and CDR2 is SNEGSKA in the germline V gene (reference sequence). CDR3 amino acids: CSAGVTYNSPLHF. CDR3 nucleotides: TGCAGTGCGGGGGTCACCTATAATTCACCCCTCCACTTT.

This chain links TRBV9 with TRBJ2-5, with TRBD2 matching 9 bases. Looked up from germline, CDR1 is SGDLS and CDR2 is YYNGEE. The length of the CDR3 is 17 residues. The V and J ends lost 0 bases and 2 bases, in that order; junction bases with no gene match: 8. For the CDR3, the DNA is TGTGCCAGCAGCGTAGGATCCGGGACTAGCCAGCAAGAGACCCAGTACTTC. Encoded protein: CASSVGSGTSQQETQYF.

This clonotype has only a few counts. This chain uses TRBV5-4 with TRBJ2-4; D perhaps matches TRBD1 (6 bases). V dropped 1 base and J dropped 15 bases, with 20 bases sitting between them. Germline V CDR1 and CDR2: SGHNT, YYREEE (reference sequence). CDR3 length equals 14 residues. The CDR3 loop is CASSLRGVGQSLYF. The DNA of the CDR3 is TGTGCCAGCAGCTTGCGGGGAGTCGGACAGAGCTTGTACTTC.

This clonotype was observed a few times. The chain links TRBV10-3 to TRBJ1-1, with 8 bases aligning to TRBD1. Germline CDR1 and CDR2: ENHRY and SYGVKD. J was trimmed by 0 bases and V by 6 bases; bases with no gene match: 9. This CDR3 has 16 residues. The CDR3 DNA sequence: TGTGCCATCAGGGACGGGACAGGCCTCATGAACACTGAAGCTTTCTTT. Protein product: CAIRDGTGLMNTEAFF.

This clonotype showed up just a few times. The V and J genes are TRBV7-9 and TRBJ2-5; a possible D gene is TRBD2 (6 bases). V was shortened by 5 bases and J by 3 bases, with 16 bases between the two germline ends. Per germline, CDR1 SEHNR and CDR2 FQNEAQ (reference sequence). The CDR3 runs 15 residues. The CDR3 is CASSPAAGREETQYF. The CDR3 DNA is TGTGCCAGCAGCCCTGCCGCGGGGCGGGAAGAGACCCAGTACTTC.

The chain is built from TRBV29-1 and TRBJ1-6, with D tentatively TRBD1 (5 bases). The germline V gene has CDR1 SQVTM and CDR2 ANQGSEA. The V end was cut by 4 bases, the J end by 7 bases, with 8 bases between. There are 12 residues in the CDR3. CDR3 sequence: CSVGQGNSPLHF. CDR3 sequence (DNA): TGCAGCGTTGGGCAGGGAAATTCACCCCTCCACTTT.

This clonotype was detected only once. The chain combines TRBV5-1 with TRBJ1-1; no definite D call. The length of the CDR3 is 12 residues. CDR1 SGHRS and CDR2 YFSETQ come from the germline V gene. V lost 4 bases, J lost 9 bases, and 13 bases lay in between. Here the CDR3 DNA reads TGCGCCAGCAGCCCGACACAAGGGAAAGCTTTCTTT. Translation: CASSPTQGKAFF.

V and J are TRBV7-9 and TRBJ1-4; D perhaps matches TRBD1 (6 bases). CDR1 is SEHNR, CDR2 FQNEAQ, per germline (reference sequence). V was pared by 4 bases and J by 5 bases, with 8 bases between. There are 13 residues in the CDR3. Here the CDR3 reads CASSYGQNEKLFF. The CDR3, as DNA: TGTGCCAGCAGCTACGGACAGAATGAAAAACTGTTTTTT.